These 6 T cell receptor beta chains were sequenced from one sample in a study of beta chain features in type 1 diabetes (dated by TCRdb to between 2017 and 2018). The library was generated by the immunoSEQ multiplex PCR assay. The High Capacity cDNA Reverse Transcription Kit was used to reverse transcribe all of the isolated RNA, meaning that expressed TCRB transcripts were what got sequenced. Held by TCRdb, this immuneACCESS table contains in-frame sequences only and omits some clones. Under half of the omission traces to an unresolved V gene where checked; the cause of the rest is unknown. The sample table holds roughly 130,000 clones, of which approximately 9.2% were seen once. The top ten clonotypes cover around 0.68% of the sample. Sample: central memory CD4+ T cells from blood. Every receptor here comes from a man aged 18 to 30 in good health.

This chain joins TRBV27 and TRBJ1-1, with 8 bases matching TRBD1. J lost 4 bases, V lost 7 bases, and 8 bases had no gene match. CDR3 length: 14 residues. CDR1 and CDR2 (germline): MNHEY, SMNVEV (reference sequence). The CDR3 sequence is CASTRTGQPTEAFF. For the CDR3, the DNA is TGTGCCAGCACCCGGACAGGGCAGCCCACTGAAGCTTTCTTT.

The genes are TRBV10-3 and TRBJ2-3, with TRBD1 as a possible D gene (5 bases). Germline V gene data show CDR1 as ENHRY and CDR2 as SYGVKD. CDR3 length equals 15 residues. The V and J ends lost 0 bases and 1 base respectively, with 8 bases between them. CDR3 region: CAISESFRGTDTQYF. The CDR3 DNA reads TGTGCCATCAGTGAGTCGTTCAGGGGCACAGATACGCAGTATTTT.

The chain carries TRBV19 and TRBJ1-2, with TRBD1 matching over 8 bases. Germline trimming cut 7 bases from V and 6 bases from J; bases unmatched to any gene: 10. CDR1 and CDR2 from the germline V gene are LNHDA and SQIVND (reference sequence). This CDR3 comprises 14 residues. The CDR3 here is CASTKPDRDDGYTF. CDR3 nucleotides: TGTGCCAGTACCAAGCCGGACAGGGACGATGGCTACACCTTC.

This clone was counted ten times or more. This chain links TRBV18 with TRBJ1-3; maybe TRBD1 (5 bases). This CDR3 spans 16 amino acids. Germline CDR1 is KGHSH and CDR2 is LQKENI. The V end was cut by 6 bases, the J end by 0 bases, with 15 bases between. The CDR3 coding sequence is TGTGCCAGCTCCTCGGACACCGGACGCTCTGGAAACACCATATATTTT. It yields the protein CASSSDTGRSGNTIYF.

CDR3 region: CASIVRGFNQPQHF. CDR3 bases: TGTGCCAGCATTGTCAGGGGGTTCAATCAGCCCCAGCATTTT. V is TRBV28 and J is TRBJ1-5; TRBD1 matches at 7 bases. There are 14 residues in the CDR3. The junction had 6 bases not matched to a gene; V was cut back by 7 bases and J by 3 bases. From germline, CDR1 is MDHEN and CDR2 SYDVKM.

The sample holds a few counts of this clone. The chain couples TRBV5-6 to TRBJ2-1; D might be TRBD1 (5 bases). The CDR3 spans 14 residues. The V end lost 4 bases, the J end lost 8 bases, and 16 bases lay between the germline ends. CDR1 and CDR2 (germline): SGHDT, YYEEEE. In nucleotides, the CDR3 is TGTGCCAGCAGCCCACTGGCAGGGTTCGATGAGCAGTTCTTC. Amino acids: CASSPLAGFDEQFF.